This TCR beta chain was recovered during a study of control samples from healthy donors and cancer patients. Here immunoSEQ multiplex PCR was the method, and the copy in TCRdb shows in-frame clones only, minus some. The data show 95,000 to 100,000 clones, 85% to 90% seen once. This TCR was sampled from a man aged 30-40 years in good health. The sequenced sample was blood.

DNA for the CDR3: TGTGCCAGTAGTATTGTCTCGAACTATGGCTACACCTTC. Its protein product is CASSIVSNYGYTF. The V and J genes are TRBV19 and TRBJ1-2; D unresolved. V shed 3 bases and J shed 2 bases, with 7 bases lying between them. This CDR3 is 13 amino acids long. The germline gives CDR1 LNHDA, CDR2 SQIVND (reference sequence).